The sequence of this TCR beta chain was determined in a study of T cells in Graves' hyperthyroidism and ophthalmopathy. RNA transcripts served as the template for amplifying TCR beta CDR3 regions. First-round RT-PCR with HTBI primers amplified the TCR CDR3 region. TCRdb re-analysed the multiplex PCR reads in MiXCR, keeping a single row per CDR3 protein. The table shows 500,000 to 600,000 distinct CDR3 sequences, with 16% occurring only once. V dropped 1 base and J dropped 9 bases, with 22 bases sitting between them. CDR1 and CDR2 from the germline V gene are SEHNR and FQNEAQ (reference sequence). This CDR3 is 16 amino acids long.

The chain links TRBV7-9 to TRBJ2-7; maybe TRBD1 (6 bases). The specimen was blood. The sequence was collected from a woman younger than 35 with Graves' hyperthyroidism. The CDR3 reads CASSLGGGQLGYVQYF. The CDR3 nucleotides read TGTGCCAGCAGCTTAGGAGGGGGTCAATTGGGGTATGTGCAGTACTTC.